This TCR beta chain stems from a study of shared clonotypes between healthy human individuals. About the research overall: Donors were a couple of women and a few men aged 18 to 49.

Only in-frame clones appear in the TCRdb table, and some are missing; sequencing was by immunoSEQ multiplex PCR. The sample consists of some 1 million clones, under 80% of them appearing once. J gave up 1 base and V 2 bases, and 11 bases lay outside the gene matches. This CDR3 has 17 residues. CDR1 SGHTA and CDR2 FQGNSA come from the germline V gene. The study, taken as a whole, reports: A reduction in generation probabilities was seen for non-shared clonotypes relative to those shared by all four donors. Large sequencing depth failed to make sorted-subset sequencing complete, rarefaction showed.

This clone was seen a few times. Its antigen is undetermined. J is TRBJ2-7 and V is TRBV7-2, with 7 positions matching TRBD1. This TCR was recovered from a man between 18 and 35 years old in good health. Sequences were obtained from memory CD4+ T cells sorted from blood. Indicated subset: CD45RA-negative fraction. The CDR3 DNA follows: TGTGCCAGCAGCTTAAGAGGGGGCCCCGGGGTTTCCTACGAGCAGTACTTC. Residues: CASSLRGGPGVSYEQYF.